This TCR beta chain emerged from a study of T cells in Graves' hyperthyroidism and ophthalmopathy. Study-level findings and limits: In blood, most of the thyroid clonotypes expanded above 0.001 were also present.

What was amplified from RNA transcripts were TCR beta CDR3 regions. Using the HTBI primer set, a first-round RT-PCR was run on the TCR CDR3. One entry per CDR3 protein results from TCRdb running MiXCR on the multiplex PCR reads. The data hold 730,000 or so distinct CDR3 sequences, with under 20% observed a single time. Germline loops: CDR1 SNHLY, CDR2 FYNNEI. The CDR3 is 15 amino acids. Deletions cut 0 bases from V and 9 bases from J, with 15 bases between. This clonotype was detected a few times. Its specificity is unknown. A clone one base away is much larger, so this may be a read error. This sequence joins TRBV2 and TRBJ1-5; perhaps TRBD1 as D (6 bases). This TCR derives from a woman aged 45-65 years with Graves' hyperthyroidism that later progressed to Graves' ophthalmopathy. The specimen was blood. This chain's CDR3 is CASSEARGAAGPQHF. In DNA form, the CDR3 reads TGTGCCAGCAGTGAAGCGAGGGGGGCGGCAGGGCCCCAGCATTTT.